These T cell receptor beta chains were read from a single sample in a study of T cells in Graves' hyperthyroidism and ophthalmopathy. TCRdb reprocessed the multiplex PCR reads with MiXCR, giving one entry per CDR3 protein. This sample carries 700,000 to 850,000 distinct CDR3 sequences, about 35% of them seen once, and the ten largest clones take roughly 31%. Sequenced material: blood. The receptor source for this set is a woman between 35 and 50 years old with Graves' hyperthyroidism. Both conserved end residues are part of each CDR3. Fields, in order: clone size, V gene, J gene, D gene, CDR3 protein, CDR3 DNA. The D gene is left open where the match is weak. Not all rows give a size; the values are once, few, many and, for expanded clones, a class.

clone_size: -; v_call: TRBV7-2; j_call: TRBJ1-2; d_call: -; cdr3_aa: CASSHGRTAYGYTF; cdr3_nt: TGTGCCAGCAGCCACGGAAGGACAGCATATGGCTACACCTTC
clone_size: many; v_call: TRBV12-3/TRBV12-4; j_call: TRBJ1-6; d_call: TRBD1; cdr3_aa: CASSFGNRGLSPLHF; cdr3_nt: TGTGCCAGCAGTTTTGGTAACAGGGGGCTTTCACCCCTCCACTTT
clone_size: many; v_call: TRBV2; j_call: TRBJ1-6; d_call: -; cdr3_aa: CASSFKGDSYNSPLHF; cdr3_nt: TGTGCCAGCAGTTTCAAAGGAGACAGCTATAATTCACCCCTCCACTTT
clone_size: once; v_call: TRBV5-1; j_call: TRBJ2-7; d_call: -; cdr3_aa: CASSPNRDSTGSYEQYF; cdr3_nt: TGCGCCAGCAGCCCTAATAGGGACTCGACGGGCTCCTACGAGCAGTACTTC
clone_size: -; v_call: TRBV9; j_call: TRBJ2-7; d_call: TRBD1; cdr3_aa: CASSVSTGGDEQYF; cdr3_nt: TGTGCCAGCAGCGTATCGACAGGGGGCGACGAGCAGTACTTC
clone_size: many; v_call: TRBV6-6; j_call: TRBJ2-5; d_call: -; cdr3_aa: CASSYGDLQETQYF; cdr3_nt: TGTGCCAGCAGTTATGGGGACCTCCAAGAGACCCAGTACTTC
clone_size: once; v_call: TRBV7-2; j_call: TRBJ2-7; d_call: TRBD1; cdr3_aa: CASTNPGQGREQYF; cdr3_nt: TGTGCCAGCACCAACCCCGGACAGGGACGTGAGCAGTACTTC
clone_size: few; v_call: TRBV5-4; j_call: TRBJ2-7; d_call: TRBD1; cdr3_aa: CASSLSTGSSYEQYF; cdr3_nt: TGTGCCAGCAGTTTATCGACAGGGAGCTCCTACGAGCAGTACTTC
clone_size: few; v_call: TRBV7-9; j_call: TRBJ1-3; d_call: -; cdr3_aa: CASSLTFGVAGNTIYF; cdr3_nt: TGTGCCAGCAGCTTAACCTTCGGAGTAGCTGGAAACACCATATATTTT
clone_size: -; v_call: TRBV15; j_call: TRBJ1-2; d_call: -; cdr3_aa: CATSSKGLSRGYTF; cdr3_nt: TGTGCCACCAGCAGTAAGGGACTTTCGCGTGGCTACACCTTC
clone_size: few; v_call: TRBV3-1; j_call: TRBJ1-2; d_call: -; cdr3_aa: CASSHRQANYGYTF; cdr3_nt: TGTGCCAGCAGCCATAGACAGGCCAACTATGGCTACACCTTC
clone_size: once; v_call: TRBV24-1; j_call: TRBJ1-2; d_call: -; cdr3_aa: CATGDSYGYTF; cdr3_nt: TGTGCCACCGGAGACAGCTATGGCTACACCTTC
clone_size: few; v_call: TRBV4-3; j_call: TRBJ2-7; d_call: TRBD1; cdr3_aa: CASSQRGTGGSYEQYF; cdr3_nt: TGCGCCAGCAGCCAACGAGGGACAGGGGGATCCTACGAGCAGTACTTC
clone_size: -; v_call: TRBV19; j_call: TRBJ1-1; d_call: -; cdr3_aa: CASSTRWDTEAFF; cdr3_nt: TGTGCCAGTAGTACCCGTTGGGACACTGAAGCTTTCTTT
clone_size: -; v_call: TRBV4-2; j_call: TRBJ1-5; d_call: -; cdr3_aa: CASSHRDQPQHF; cdr3_nt: TGTGCCAGCAGCCACCGGGATCAGCCCCAGCATTTT
clone_size: -; v_call: TRBV7-8; j_call: TRBJ2-5; d_call: TRBD2; cdr3_aa: CASSERSGGTSETQYF; cdr3_nt: TGTGCCAGCTCCGAACGGAGCGGGGGAACTTCAGAGACCCAGTACTTC
clone_size: -; v_call: TRBV4-3; j_call: TRBJ1-2; d_call: TRBD1; cdr3_aa: CASSLLARPDRGYYGYTF; cdr3_nt: TGCGCCAGCAGTCTGCTCGCCCGGCCGGACAGGGGATACTATGGCTACACCTTC
clone_size: -; v_call: TRBV7-9; j_call: TRBJ2-5; d_call: -; cdr3_aa: CASSLRAPAKETQYF; cdr3_nt: TGTGCCAGCAGTTTGAGGGCCCCAGCCAAAGAGACCCAGTACTTC
clone_size: few; v_call: TRBV9; j_call: TRBJ2-2; d_call: -; cdr3_aa: CASSVAPQTNTGELFF; cdr3_nt: TGTGCCAGCAGCGTAGCGCCGCAGACGAACACCGGGGAGCTGTTTTTT
clone_size: few; v_call: TRBV5-1; j_call: TRBJ1-1; d_call: TRBD1; cdr3_aa: CASRSTGSTNTEAFF; cdr3_nt: TGCGCCAGCAGATCGACAGGGTCTACGAACACTGAAGCTTTCTTT
clone_size: few; v_call: TRBV5-1; j_call: TRBJ1-5; d_call: TRBD1; cdr3_aa: CASSESGTDNQPQHF; cdr3_nt: TGCGCCAGCAGCGAGTCCGGGACAGATAATCAGCCCCAGCATTTT
clone_size: few; v_call: TRBV24-1; j_call: TRBJ2-7; d_call: TRBD1; cdr3_aa: CASSIGTGASSSYEQYF; cdr3_nt: TGTGCCAGCTCAATTGGGACAGGGGCCAGCAGCTCCTACGAGCAGTACTTC
clone_size: -; v_call: TRBV2; j_call: TRBJ1-3; d_call: TRBD1; cdr3_aa: CASSARGQGILGNTIYF; cdr3_nt: TGTGCCAGCAGTGCTCGCGGACAGGGGATACTCGGAAACACCATATATTTT
clone_size: -; v_call: TRBV7-9; j_call: TRBJ1-5; d_call: TRBD1; cdr3_aa: CASSPISTGDGNQPQHF; cdr3_nt: TGTGCCAGCAGCCCCATCTCGACAGGGGACGGCAATCAGCCCCAGCATTTT
clone_size: many; v_call: TRBV2; j_call: TRBJ1-2; d_call: TRBD1; cdr3_aa: CASSFGQGQYYGYTF; cdr3_nt: TGTGCCAGCAGTTTCGGACAGGGTCAATACTATGGCTACACCTTC
clone_size: few; v_call: TRBV7-2; j_call: TRBJ1-2; d_call: -; cdr3_aa: CASSLDVSGFQGYTF; cdr3_nt: TGTGCCAGCAGCTTAGACGTTTCGGGGTTTCAGGGCTACACCTTC
clone_size: many; v_call: TRBV19; j_call: TRBJ2-2; d_call: TRBD1; cdr3_aa: CASTRTGDGELFF; cdr3_nt: TGTGCCAGTACCAGAACAGGGGACGGGGAGCTGTTTTTT
clone_size: -; v_call: TRBV12-3/TRBV12-4; j_call: TRBJ1-5; d_call: -; cdr3_aa: CASSPGGGGGQPQHF; cdr3_nt: TGTGCCAGCAGTCCGGGGGGGGGTGGTGGGCAGCCCCAGCATTTT
clone_size: few; v_call: TRBV4-3; j_call: TRBJ1-1; d_call: -; cdr3_aa: CASSQSPGTLGAFF; cdr3_nt: TGCGCCAGCAGCCAATCCCCAGGAACCCTGGGAGCTTTCTTT
clone_size: few; v_call: TRBV12-3/TRBV12-4; j_call: TRBJ1-1; d_call: TRBD1; cdr3_aa: CASSRTGEGDAFF; cdr3_nt: TGTGCCAGCAGTCGGACAGGGGAGGGGGATGCTTTCTTT
clone_size: -; v_call: TRBV7-3; j_call: TRBJ1-6; d_call: -; cdr3_aa: CASSLTFRTPLHF; cdr3_nt: TGTGCCAGCAGCTTAACGTTTAGAACACCCCTCCACTTC
clone_size: few; v_call: TRBV7-2; j_call: TRBJ2-5; d_call: TRBD2; cdr3_aa: CASSARLGLAGGPQETQYF; cdr3_nt: TGTGCCAGCTCAGCCAGACTGGGACTAGCGGGAGGGCCCCAAGAGACCCAGTACTTC
clone_size: few; v_call: TRBV6-4; j_call: TRBJ2-7; d_call: -; cdr3_aa: CASSSQGQNYEQYF; cdr3_nt: TGTGCCAGCAGTTCTCAGGGACAAAACTACGAGCAGTACTTC
clone_size: -; v_call: TRBV19; j_call: TRBJ1-3; d_call: -; cdr3_aa: CATQRKSGNTLYF; cdr3_nt: TGTGCCACCCAGCGGAAATCTGGAAACACCCTATATTTT
clone_size: -; v_call: TRBV7-2; j_call: TRBJ1-5; d_call: -; cdr3_aa: CASSAEGVYQPQHF; cdr3_nt: TGTGCCAGCAGCGCCGAAGGGGTCTATCAGCCCCAGCATTTT
clone_size: -; v_call: TRBV6-2/TRBV6-3; j_call: TRBJ1-2; d_call: -; cdr3_aa: CASSYSGRAGGGYTF; cdr3_nt: TGTGCCAGCAGTTACAGCGGTCGGGCTGGGGGTGGCTACACCTTC
clone_size: many; v_call: TRBV29-1; j_call: TRBJ1-4; d_call: -; cdr3_aa: CSVGLRVANEKLFF; cdr3_nt: TGCAGCGTGGGACTCAGGGTGGCTAATGAAAAACTGTTTTTT
clone_size: many; v_call: TRBV7-6; j_call: TRBJ1-6; d_call: TRBD1; cdr3_aa: CASSLDGQGYSPLHF; cdr3_nt: TGTGCCAGCAGCTTAGATGGACAGGGGTACTCACCCCTCCACTTT
clone_size: -; v_call: TRBV7-9; j_call: TRBJ2-5; d_call: -; cdr3_aa: CANSLTGSQETQYF; cdr3_nt: TGTGCCAACAGCTTAACAGGTTCGCAAGAGACCCAGTACTTC
clone_size: few; v_call: TRBV9; j_call: TRBJ1-1; d_call: -; cdr3_aa: CASSVGPGTEAFF; cdr3_nt: TGTGCCAGCAGCGTAGGTCCGGGCACTGAAGCTTTCTTT
clone_size: few; v_call: TRBV19; j_call: TRBJ1-5; d_call: -; cdr3_aa: CASHQGRGHAQPQHF; cdr3_nt: TGTGCCAGTCATCAAGGGCGGGGGCACGCTCAGCCCCAGCATTTT
clone_size: -; v_call: TRBV2; j_call: TRBJ1-5; d_call: -; cdr3_aa: CASSWGPEHSSQPQHF; cdr3_nt: TGTGCCAGCAGTTGGGGACCCGAGCATAGCAGTCAGCCCCAGCATTTT
clone_size: once; v_call: TRBV6-5; j_call: TRBJ2-3; d_call: -; cdr3_aa: CASSPLAADTQYF; cdr3_nt: TGTGCCAGCAGTCCACTAGCCGCAGATACGCAGTATTTT
clone_size: many; v_call: TRBV10-3; j_call: TRBJ2-7; d_call: TRBD2; cdr3_aa: CAISQGLAGEQYF; cdr3_nt: TGTGCCATCAGTCAGGGACTAGCGGGCGAGCAGTACTTC
clone_size: -; v_call: TRBV19; j_call: TRBJ1-1; d_call: -; cdr3_aa: CASSPLIEGSTEAFF; cdr3_nt: TGTGCCAGTAGCCCTCTTATAGAGGGTAGCACTGAAGCTTTCTTT
clone_size: -; v_call: TRBV5-8; j_call: TRBJ2-5; d_call: TRBD1; cdr3_aa: CASSSWGQGRETQYF; cdr3_nt: TGTGCCAGCAGCTCGTGGGGACAGGGACGGGAGACCCAGTACTTC
clone_size: many; v_call: TRBV7-9; j_call: TRBJ1-2; d_call: TRBD1; cdr3_aa: CASSNRQGLGYGYTF; cdr3_nt: TGTGCCAGCAGCAACCGACAGGGCTTGGGCTATGGCTACACCTTC
clone_size: few; v_call: TRBV24-1; j_call: TRBJ1-5; d_call: TRBD1; cdr3_aa: CATSETGTGQPQHF; cdr3_nt: TGTGCCACCAGTGAGACAGGGACCGGTCAGCCCCAGCATTTT
clone_size: -; v_call: TRBV6-2/TRBV6-3; j_call: TRBJ1-1; d_call: TRBD1; cdr3_aa: CASSYSRTGDTEAFF; cdr3_nt: TGTGCCAGCAGTTACTCTCGGACAGGGGACACTGAAGCTTTCTTT
clone_size: once; v_call: TRBV11-2; j_call: TRBJ1-1; d_call: -; cdr3_aa: CASGKNAALNTEASF; cdr3_nt: TGTGCCAGCGGTAAGAACGCAGCCTTGAACACTGAAGCTTCCTTT
clone_size: many; v_call: TRBV7-2; j_call: TRBJ1-1; d_call: -; cdr3_aa: CASSPGLDTEAFF; cdr3_nt: TGTGCCAGCAGCCCCGGTTTAGACACTGAAGCTTTCTTT
clone_size: few; v_call: TRBV11-2; j_call: TRBJ2-5; d_call: TRBD2; cdr3_aa: CASSLRPAGLQETQYF; cdr3_nt: TGTGCCAGCAGCCTCCGCCCAGCGGGGTTACAAGAGACCCAGTACTTC
clone_size: many; v_call: TRBV19; j_call: TRBJ1-1; d_call: -; cdr3_aa: CASSIATEAFF; cdr3_nt: TGTGCCAGTAGTATCGCCACTGAAGCTTTCTTT
clone_size: many; v_call: TRBV25-1; j_call: TRBJ1-1; d_call: -; cdr3_aa: CASSEFSGPRGVTEAFF; cdr3_nt: TGTGCCAGCAGTGAATTTTCGGGCCCCCGGGGAGTCACTGAAGCTTTCTTT
clone_size: once; v_call: TRBV7-9; j_call: TRBJ1-2; d_call: -; cdr3_aa: CASSSPTAEEIYGCTF; cdr3_nt: TGTGCCAGCAGCTCACCAACAGCGGAGGAAATATATGGCTGCACCTTC
clone_size: many; v_call: TRBV7-2; j_call: TRBJ1-2; d_call: TRBD1; cdr3_aa: CASSLSPGTDYGYTF; cdr3_nt: TGTGCCAGCAGCTTGTCCCCAGGGACAGACTATGGCTACACCTTC
clone_size: -; v_call: TRBV4-1; j_call: TRBJ1-1; d_call: -; cdr3_aa: CASSQGGGPEAFF; cdr3_nt: TGCGCCAGCAGCCAAGGGGGGGGGCCTGAAGCTTTCTTT